Sequencing of this T cell receptor (beta chain) was carried out in a study of blood T cells in healthy people across ages. This clonotype was seen repeatedly, ten times or more. Its cognate antigen is unknown. It was with a sample-barcoded 5' primer and a J-beta primer mix that a second PCR of roughly 7 to 12 cycles was run. TCRdb ran MiXCR on the 5' RACE reads and lists one entry per CDR3 protein. This repertoire shows around 850,000 distinct CDR3 sequences, 30% to 45% found once; its top ten account for 10% to 15%. Researchers report isolating at least 6 million PBMCs per sample. Germline V gene lookup returns CDR1 DFQATT and CDR2 SNEGSKA (reference sequence). The CDR3 spans 13 residues. Germline trimming cut 2 bases from V and 3 bases from J; bases unmatched to any gene: 3. Overall study findings and caveats: Unsorted PBMCs blocked a conclusive comparison of naive and antigen-experienced cells.

The clonotype originates from a man aged 18 to 29 in good health. The chain uses TRBV20-1 and TRBJ1-1, with 7 bases fitting TRBD1. The sample comprised blood. The CDR3 region has the DNA TGCAGTGCTAGAACGGACAGGTACACTGAAGCTTTCTTT. Translation gives CSARTDRYTEAFF.